This T cell receptor (beta chain) emerged from a study of blood T cell repertoires in COVID-19. This CDR3 spans 13 amino acids. The germline V and J ends were trimmed by 5 bases and 0 bases, with 7 bases remaining between them. The germline V gene encodes CDR1 WNHNN and CDR2 SYGVQD (reference sequence). Profiling relied on immunoSEQ multiplex PCR, and the TCRdb table lists in-frame clones only, not all of them. The repertoire holds a few hundred thousand clones, with roughly 90% as singletons. The sequenced material came from peripheral blood. This clonotype originated in a woman aged 25 to 39 with COVID-19, enrolled during active disease. This sequence joins TRBV10-1 and TRBJ1-1, with D hard to call. The CDR3 region has the DNA TGCGCCAGCAGTCGGGATCTGAACACTGAAGCTTTCTTT. Translating it yields CASSRDLNTEAFF.